Listed below are T cell receptor beta chains from one sample, sequenced in a study of shared clonotypes between healthy human individuals. TCRdb's copy holds only in-frame clones and misses some; the assay was immunoSEQ multiplex PCR. Among around 510,000 clones listed, around three quarters were seen once. Sequencing was done on a sample of PBMCs. These receptor sequences come from a woman aged 40 to 49 in good health. Some clones in this sample may be carry-over from other donors' samples. The CDR3 runs from the conserved cysteine through the conserved F or W. D genes are given only for firm matches. Clone size appears in some rows only: once, few, many, or a class for an expanded clone.

j_gene | d_gene | v_gene | abundance | CDR3aa | CDR3nt
TRBJ2-1 | - | TRBV9 | - | CASSARVTSYNEQFF | TGTGCCAGCAGCGCCAGAGTAACGTCCTACAATGAGCAGTTCTTC
TRBJ2-3 | TRBD1 | TRBV6-9 | - | CASSDRATDTQYF | TGTGCCAGCAGTGACAGGGCCACAGATACGCAGTATTTT
TRBJ2-3 | - | TRBV2 | - | CAGQTSRWTQYF | TGTGCCGGCCAAACTAGCAGATGGACGCAGTATTTT
TRBJ1-3 | - | TRBV7-2 | - | CASSSDGNSGNTIYF | TGTGCCAGCAGCTCGGACGGAAATTCCGGAAACACCATATATTTT
TRBJ2-1 | - | TRBV28 | - | CASSPGASLHNEQFF | TGTGCCAGCAGCCCCGGGGCATCCCTGCACAATGAGCAGTTCTTC
TRBJ2-7 | - | TRBV6-5 | many | CASSVSTDSSYEQYF | TGTGCCAGCAGCGTCTCTACGGACTCATCCTACGAGCAGTACTTC
TRBJ2-3 | TRBD1 | TRBV29-1 | - | CSVAPGQGPDTQYF | TGCAGCGTTGCCCCCGGACAGGGCCCAGATACGCAGTATTTT
TRBJ2-1 | - | TRBV19 | - | CASSVESRVYNEQFF | TGTGCCAGTAGCGTTGAATCCCGAGTCTACAATGAGCAGTTCTTC
TRBJ2-7 | TRBD1 | TRBV18 | - | CASSPLGTGLDEQYF | TGTGCCAGCTCACCACTCGGGACAGGGCTCGACGAGCAGTACTTC
TRBJ1-5 | - | TRBV7-2 | once | CASSPGGAGQPQHF | TGTGCCAGCAGCCCCGGGGGCGCGGGGCAGCCCCAGCATTTT
TRBJ2-1 | - | TRBV21-1 | - | CASSGYRLISSYNEQFF | TGTGCCAGCAGCGGATACCGACTTATTAGCTCCTACAATGAGCAGTTCTTC
TRBJ2-7 | - | TRBV2 | - | CAGGEGRHEQYF | TGTGCCGGGGGAGAGGGGCGGCACGAGCAGTACTTC
TRBJ2-7 | TRBD2 | TRBV18 | - | CASSPPSGGLYEQYF | TGTGCCAGCTCACCACCGTCGGGAGGGCTCTACGAGCAGTACTTC
TRBJ1-1 | - | TRBV7-9 | once | CASSLRGSEAFF | TGTGCCAGCAGCTTACGGGGATCTGAAGCTTTCTTT
TRBJ1-1 | - | TRBV27 | - | CASSLWRNTEAFF | TGTGCCAGCAGTTTGTGGAGGAACACTGAAGCTTTCTTT
TRBJ2-6 | - | TRBV15 | - | CATSRDQSSGANVLTF | TGTGCCACCAGCAGAGATCAAAGCTCTGGGGCCAACGTCCTGACTTTC
TRBJ2-1 | - | TRBV4-1 | once | CASSHRGSSGYEQFF | TGCGCCAGCAGCCACAGGGGGTCTAGCGGCTATGAGCAGTTCTTC
TRBJ2-4 | TRBD1 | TRBV2 | - | CASNRGLGVGKNIQYF | TGTGCCAGTAACAGGGGGCTGGGTGTTGGCAAAAACATTCAGTACTTC
TRBJ2-5 | - | TRBV6-6 | - | CASSYMIQGGGETQYF | TGTGCCAGCAGTTACATGATACAGGGAGGAGGGGAGACCCAGTACTTC
TRBJ2-3 | - | TRBV29-1 | - | CSVEDQGNTQYF | TGCAGCGTTGAAGATCAGGGAAATACGCAGTATTTT
TRBJ1-1 | - | TRBV5-1 | - | CASSLDRANTEAFF | TGCGCCAGCAGCTTGGACAGAGCGAACACTGAAGCTTTCTTT
TRBJ2-1 | - | TRBV9 | once | CASSQTPGLPYNEQFF | TGTGCCAGCAGCCAAACACCGGGACTCCCATACAATGAGCAGTTCTTC
TRBJ2-7 | - | TRBV6-5 | - | CASSRTVGPYEQYF | TGTGCCAGCAGTCGGACAGTGGGGCCCTACGAGCAGTACTTC
TRBJ2-1 | - | TRBV10-3 | - | CAIRPAVADNEQFF | TGTGCCATCAGACCTGCCGTAGCGGACAATGAGCAGTTCTTC
TRBJ1-3 | - | TRBV25-1 | once | CASSRGGVGGNTIYF | TGTGCCAGCAGCCGCGGGGGGGTCGGTGGAAACACCATATATTTT
TRBJ2-5 | - | TRBV7-6 | - | CASSLGRQETQYF | TGTGCCAGCAGCTTAGGGCGACAAGAGACCCAGTACTTC
TRBJ1-2 | - | TRBV5-1 | - | CASSPLILGGNYGYTF | TGCGCCAGCAGCCCCTTAATTCTGGGGGGGAACTATGGCTACACCTTC
TRBJ1-5 | - | TRBV30 | - | CARSPDHNQPQHF | TGTGCCCGGAGTCCAGACCACAATCAGCCCCAGCATTTT